This T cell receptor beta chain was sequenced during a study of T cell repertoires in cytomegalovirus infection. Across the study: TCR beta signatures that were public indicated CMV infection and matching HLA type.

Germline-derived CDR1 and CDR2 are SGHVS and FQNEAQ. J gave up 4 bases and V 3 bases, and 8 bases lay outside the gene matches. The CDR3 runs to 15 residues. TCRdb reanalysed the reads using MiXCR and keeps one entry per CDR3 protein. The sample carries more than 140,000 distinct CDR3 sequences, approximately 5.9% recorded once. This clonotype has just a few counts. This chain links TRBV7-8 with TRBJ1-1; 7 positions match TRBD1. The origin of this receptor is a human donor in good health (CMV status not recorded). Some clones in this sample may be carry-over from other donors' samples. Source material: PBMCs. CDR3 region: CASSFNRGEGTEAFF. The CDR3 nucleotides read TGTGCCAGCAGCTTTAACAGGGGAGAAGGCACTGAAGCTTTCTTT.